The 30 T cell receptor beta chains given below trace back to one sample, sequenced in a study of blood T cells in healthy people across ages. The authors ran a second PCR of 7 to 11 cycles using a sample-barcoded 5' primer and a J-beta primer mix. Each CDR3 protein is one row after TCRdb ran MiXCR on the 5' RACE reads. The table shows approximately 800,000 distinct CDR3 sequences, with about 62% occurring only once. Specimen: blood. All receptors come from a man aged 30-40 years in good health.

The chain joins TRBV6-2 or TRBV6-3 to TRBJ1-4; D unclear. The germline V gene has CDR1 MNHEY and CDR2 SVGEGT. The CDR3 consists of 17 residues. V was clipped by 3 bases and J by 0 bases, with 14 bases between them. The CDR3 loop is CASSYSPLIATNEKLFF. The CDR3 nucleotides are TGTGCCAGCAGTTATTCACCTTTAATTGCAACTAATGAAAAACTGTTTTTT.

The rearrangement joins TRBV20-1 to TRBJ2-7; 14 bases are a match to TRBD2. The CDR3 length is 16 residues. Trimming took 6 bases from V and 6 from J; bases not matched to a gene: 13. The germline CDR1 and CDR2 sequences are DFQATT and SNEGSKA (reference sequence). The CDR3 DNA follows: TGCAGTGCGACGACTAGCGGGGGGGTTCTGTTCGGCGAGCAGTACTTC. This sequence encodes CSATTSGGVLFGEQYF.

This chain connects TRBV6-5 to TRBJ1-5, with a weak D call TRBD1 (6 bases). Germline assignment: CDR1 MNHEY and CDR2 SVGAGI. Trimming shortened V by 2 bases and J by 3 bases, and 11 bases separated the two germline ends. This CDR3 is 15 amino acids long. CDR3 sequence: CASSYQQGNNQPQHF. DNA of the CDR3: TGTGCCAGCAGTTACCAACAGGGTAACAATCAGCCCCAGCATTTT.

This chain connects TRBV28 to TRBJ2-5; no clear D. V was pared by 5 bases and J by 2 bases, with 15 bases between. The CDR3 consists of 15 residues. Germline V gene lookup returns CDR1 MDHEN and CDR2 SYDVKM. CDR3 sequence: CASSNLAEVQETQYF. As DNA, the CDR3 is TGTGCCAGCAGTAACCTTGCAGAAGTTCAAGAGACCCAGTACTTC.

This chain uses TRBV4-2 with TRBJ2-5; D is unclear. The end of the DNA is better explained by TRBJ2-7, so the J call may be wrong. There are 15 residues in the CDR3. Germline assignment: CDR1 LGHNA and CDR2 YNFKEQ. The CDR3 protein is CASSQGVPLSYEQYF. For the CDR3, the DNA is TGTGCCAGCAGCCAAGGGGTGCCCCTCTCCTACGAGCAGTACTTC.

The rearrangement links TRBV7-2 to TRBJ1-1, with D uncertain. Trimming left V 0 bases short and J 1 base short, with 9 bases between. Germline V gives CDR1 SGHTA, CDR2 FQGNSA. The CDR3 sequence is 15 residues long. CDR3 nucleotides: TGTGCCAGCAGCTTAGCGCGAAGGGAGAACACTGAAGCTTTCTTT. Translating gives CASSLARRENTEAFF.

Only a few counts were recorded for this clonotype. The CDR3 here is CASSEFPDSNGYTF. The CDR3 DNA reads as TGTGCCAGCAGTGAATTTCCAGACAGCAATGGCTACACCTTC. The chain has TRBV25-1 and TRBJ1-2, with a weak D call TRBD1 (5 bases). V was cut by 1 base and J by 6 bases, with 12 bases left in between. CDR3 length: 14 amino acids. Germline lookup yields CDR1 MGHDK and CDR2 SYGVNS.

The chain recombines TRBV10-3 with TRBJ1-4; D is perhaps TRBD1 (6 bases). Trimming shortened V by 4 bases and J by 7 bases, and 13 bases separated the two germline ends. This CDR3 has 14 amino acids. CDR1 is ENHRY and CDR2 is SYGVKD in the germline V gene. CDR3 DNA sequence: TGTGCCATCAGTGCCTCAGGGGCTGGTGAAAAACTGTTTTTT. Protein sequence: CAISASGAGEKLFF.

The V call is TRBV29-1, the J call TRBJ2-2; D uncertain. Germline values: CDR1 SQVTM, CDR2 ANQGSEA. The ends were cut back, 3 bases at V and 0 bases at J, with 17 bases in the middle. CDR3 length: 17 residues. The CDR3 loop is CSVDVYIRLANTGELFF. CDR3 nucleotide sequence: TGCAGCGTTGATGTTTATATACGACTGGCGAACACCGGGGAGCTGTTTTTT.

This chain connects TRBV6-5 to TRBJ2-1, with 8 positions matching TRBD2. This CDR3 has 16 residues. The V and J ends lost 6 bases and 0 bases, in that order; junction bases with no gene match: 7. The germline CDR1 and CDR2 sequences are MNHEY and SVGAGI. CDR3 loop: CASRISGVSSYNEQFF. CDR3 nucleotides: TGTGCCAGCAGAATTAGCGGGGTTAGCTCCTACAATGAGCAGTTCTTC.

The chain combines TRBV27 with TRBJ2-3; TRBD1 might be the D (7 bases). The germline V gene has CDR1 MNHEY and CDR2 SMNVEV (reference sequence). V gave up 0 bases and J gave up 2 bases, with 15 bases separating them. The CDR3 totals 17 residues. CDR3 bases: TGTGCCAGCAGTTTATCAGGCAGGGGGACTCTCACAGATACGCAGTATTTT. The encoded protein is CASSLSGRGTLTDTQYF.

The chain carries TRBV9 and TRBJ2-5, with D possibly TRBD2 on 5 matching bases. The CDR3 is 14 amino acids. Germline V gene sequence: CDR1 SGDLS, CDR2 YYNGEE. Trimming left V 3 bases short and J 5 bases short, with 14 bases between. CDR3 in DNA: TGTGCCAGCAGCGATTGGATTTCGGGGGAGACCCAGTACTTC. Residues: CASSDWISGETQYF.

The rearrangement uses TRBV6-2 or TRBV6-3 and TRBJ1-5; unclear D gene. Germline V gene lookup returns CDR1 MNHEY and CDR2 SVGEGT. The CDR3 consists of 14 residues. V lost 7 bases and J 3 bases, leaving 13 bases between the germline ends. The CDR3 nucleotides are TGTGCCAGCAACGACCGACGGCTCAATCAGCCCCAGCATTTT. This gives the protein CASNDRRLNQPQHF.

The count of this clonotype is one. The CDR3 nucleotides read TGCGCCAGCCAGATCCGGGCGGGGGTAAATGAGCAGTTCTTC. This sequence encodes CASQIRAGVNEQFF. The gene calls are TRBV4-3 and TRBJ2-1, with 7 nucleotides matching TRBD2. Trimming took 8 bases from V and 7 from J; bases not matched to a gene: 11. This CDR3 spans 14 amino acids. The V gene's germline CDR1 is LGHNA and CDR2 YSLEER.

The J gene is TRBJ2-7, the V gene TRBV20-1, with 9 nucleotides matching TRBD1. The CDR3 is 13 residues long. The junction had 6 bases not matched to a gene; V was cut back by 5 bases and J by 4 bases. Germline values: CDR1 DFQATT, CDR2 SNEGSKA (reference sequence). The CDR3 region has the DNA TGCAGTGCTCCTGGACAGGGGCTTTACGAGCAGTACTTC. This translates into CSAPGQGLYEQYF.

The rearrangement joins TRBV7-2 to TRBJ2-5, with TRBD2 identical over 9 bases. With 3 bases clipped from V and 11 bases from J, the junction kept 16 bases outside the gene matches. The length of the CDR3 is 16 residues. Germline CDR1 reads SGHTA; CDR2 reads FQGNSA. The CDR3 DNA reads TGTGCCAGCAGCTTGAGAGCGGGGGGTCCCCCTAAGGAGCAGTACTTC. Amino acids: CASSLRAGGPPKEQYF.

The chain couples TRBV4-3 to TRBJ1-5; the D is unclear. V lost 1 base to trimming and J lost 1 base, with 5 bases between them. The germline gives CDR1 LGHNA, CDR2 YSLEER. The CDR3 is made up of 14 amino acids. CDR3 in amino acids: CASSQVPSNQPQHF. The CDR3 DNA reads TGCGCCAGCAGCCAAGTTCCGAGCAATCAGCCCCAGCATTTT.

CDR3 coding DNA: TGTGCCAGCAGCTTAATACGGGAGGTGGACTACGAGCAGTACTTC. It translates to CASSLIREVDYEQYF. The rearrangement joins TRBV7-2 to TRBJ2-7, with 7 positions matching TRBD2. The CDR3 loop spans 15 amino acids. V was clipped by 2 bases and J by 3 bases; unmatched bases: 7. From germline, CDR1 is SGHTA and CDR2 FQGNSA.

The chain combines TRBV7-2 with TRBJ2-5; 11 nucleotides align to TRBD2. CDR1 and CDR2 (germline): SGHTA, FQGNSA. The junction had 5 bases not matched to a gene; V was cut back by 7 bases and J by 1 base. There are 15 residues in the CDR3. The CDR3 loop reads CASNLGLAVQETQYF. For the CDR3, the DNA is TGTGCCAGCAACCTGGGACTAGCGGTCCAAGAGACCCAGTACTTC.

V and J are TRBV21-1 and TRBJ2-7; the table gives TRBD2 as D, unverified against the DNA. TRBV21-1 is given as a pseudogene. The CDR3 totals 19 residues. The CDR3 sequence: CASSKPPPRGAGPSYEQYF. The CDR3 bases are TGTGCCAGCAGCAAACCCCCACCGAGGGGGGCGGGCCCCTCCTACGAGCAGTACTTC.

Written as DNA, the CDR3 is TGCAGTGCTAGAGGGGCCGGGGCCGGATACGAGCAGTACTTC. This translates into CSARGAGAGYEQYF. The rearrangement uses TRBV20-1 and TRBJ2-7, with D perhaps TRBD1 or TRBD2 (5 bases each). The CDR3 has 14 amino acids. Germline loops: CDR1 DFQATT, CDR2 SNEGSKA (reference sequence). V was trimmed by 1 base and J by 4 bases, leaving 14 bases between them.

This clonotype was counted a few times. The V and J genes are TRBV20-1 and TRBJ2-3, with TRBD2 matching 10 bases. With 6 bases clipped from V and 0 bases from J, the junction kept 6 bases outside the gene matches. The CDR3 loop spans 15 amino acids. Germline CDR1 is DFQATT and CDR2 is SNEGSKA (reference sequence). The CDR3 loop is CSATLAGASTDTQYF. The CDR3 nucleotides read TGCAGTGCCACCCTAGCGGGGGCTAGCACAGATACGCAGTATTTT.

This sequence joins TRBV20-1 and TRBJ2-6, with 7 bases lining up with TRBD1. Unmatched junction bases numbered 6, after V lost 3 bases and J lost 4 bases. This CDR3 comprises 15 residues. In germline, CDR1 is DFQATT, CDR2 SNEGSKA (reference sequence). The CDR3 is CSARHDRAGANVLTF. In DNA form, the CDR3 reads TGCAGTGCTAGGCACGACAGGGCCGGGGCCAACGTCCTGACTTTC.

This clonotype was counted only a few times. The rearrangement links TRBV11-3 to TRBJ2-1, with unresolved D. V shed 5 bases and J shed 4 bases, with 6 bases lying between them. The CDR3 runs 12 residues. CDR1 and CDR2 from the germline V gene are SGHNT and YENEEA. CDR3 protein: CASSDEYNEQFF. Written as DNA, the CDR3 is TGTGCCAGCAGCGACGAATACAATGAGCAGTTCTTC. The full variable domain, completed using reference TRBV11-3 and TRBJ2-1, is EAGVVQSPRYKIIEKKQPVAFWCNPISGHNTLYWYLQNLGQGPELLIRYENEEAVDDSQLPKDRFSAERLKGVDSTLKIQPAELGDSAVYLCASSDEYNEQFFGPGTRLTVL.

The chain links TRBV2 to TRBJ2-5; D unclear. The DNA end is a closer match to TRBJ2-7, so the J assignment may be wrong. Germline-derived CDR1 and CDR2 are SNHLY and FYNNEI. The CDR3 has 11 amino acids. The CDR3 DNA sequence: TGTGCCAGCAAAGGCCCCTACGAGCAGTACTTC. Its translation: CASKGPYEQYF.

V is TRBV9 and J is TRBJ2-1, with 11 bases aligning to TRBD2. The CDR3 contains 15 residues. Germline V gene sequence: CDR1 SGDLS, CDR2 YYNGEE. V lost 2 bases to trimming and J lost 6 bases; unmatched junction nucleotides: 4. This CDR3 is CASSVALAGGNEQFF. The DNA for the CDR3 is TGTGCCAGCAGCGTTGCTCTAGCGGGGGGCAATGAGCAGTTCTTC.

V is TRBV6-6 and J is TRBJ1-2; TRBD1 might be the D (5 bases). This CDR3 is built from 13 residues. Germline V lookup: CDR1 MNHNY, CDR2 SVGAGI (reference sequence). The ends were cut back, 4 bases at V and 8 bases at J, with 14 bases in the middle. The CDR3 is CASSWGRLEGYTF. The CDR3 DNA sequence: TGTGCCAGCAGTTGGGGACGATTGGAGGGCTACACCTTC.

The chain has TRBV6-5 and TRBJ1-4; D is ambiguous. V was pared by 2 bases and J by 8 bases, with 12 bases between. CDR1 and CDR2 from the germline V gene are MNHEY and SVGAGI. This CDR3 spans 14 amino acids. Here the CDR3 DNA reads TGTGCCAGCAGTTACGACGGCAGAAACGAAAAACTGTTTTTT. Protein product: CASSYDGRNEKLFF.

This clonotype was seen more than once but under ten times. The chain carries TRBV20-1 and TRBJ2-3; TRBD2 agrees at 13 bases. This CDR3 is built from 15 residues. The germline V gene has CDR1 DFQATT and CDR2 SNEGSKA (reference sequence). J was trimmed by 3 bases and V by 3 bases; bases with no gene match: 3. CDR3 protein: CSARPLAGGTDTQYF. The CDR3 nucleotides are TGCAGTGCTAGGCCACTAGCGGGGGGGACAGATACGCAGTATTTT.

The V call is TRBV7-9, the J call TRBJ2-2; D is perhaps TRBD1 (6 bases). V was pared by 4 bases and J by 6 bases, with 15 bases between. This CDR3 contains 15 residues. CDR1 is SEHNR, CDR2 FQNEAQ, per germline (reference sequence). For the CDR3, the DNA is TGTGCCAGCAGCTCCACCGGGACAAGCCCCGGGGAGCTGTTTTTT. Residues: CASSSTGTSPGELFF. The full variable domain, with the rest looked up from reference TRBV7-9 and TRBJ2-2, is DTGVSQNPRHKITKRGQNVTFRCDPISEHNRLYWYRQTLGQGPEFLTYFQNEAQLEKSRLLSDRFSAERPKGSFSTLEIQRTEQGDSAMYLCASSSTGTSPGELFFGEGSRLTVL.